The entry below describes one T cell receptor beta chain. These data come from a study of PD-L1 blockade in urothelial cancer. Turning to the study itself: About nine tenths of the roughly 30 patients were men whose urothelial cancer was bladder-origin. Researchers found blood samples held a median of 141,255 T cells.

The repertoire was sequenced with immunoSEQ multiplex PCR; TCRdb's copy has only in-frame clones and lacks some. The repertoire holds about 80,000 clones, with 75% to 90% as singletons. Enrolled patients showed locally advanced or metastatic urothelial carcinoma. Sample contribution per patient ranged from 1 to 8, covering pretreatment and on-treatment. The sequence derives from a woman in her 70s with urothelial cancer. Sequenced here: PBMCs, sampled around atezolizumab (anti-PD-L1) treatment.

The CDR3, as DNA: TGTGCCAGCAGCCGTAGGGGGAGACCGGGGGAGACCCAGTACTTC. Amino acid sequence: CASSRRGRPGETQYF. V gene TRBV7-6 combines with J gene TRBJ2-5; D is possibly TRBD1 (6 bases). CDR3 length: 15 amino acids. Trimming cost V 5 bases and J 5 bases, with 18 bases left between them. Germline V lookup: CDR1 SGHVS, CDR2 FNYEAQ.